Listed below are T cell receptor beta chains from one sample, sequenced in a study of blood T cell repertoires in COVID-19. Data came from immunoSEQ multiplex PCR; TCRdb stores just in-frame clones and leaves some out. The data hold about 150,000 clones, with approximately 84% observed a single time. What was sequenced was peripheral blood. Receptor source: a human donor with acute or convalescent COVID-19. The donor label of this sample is uncertain. Both conserved end residues are part of each CDR3. D genes are given only for firm matches. Some rows have no size entry. The others give once, few or many, or a class for an expanded clone.

j_call d_call v_call clone_size cdr3_nt cdr3_aa
TRBJ1-4 - TRBV15 - TGTGCCACCAGTAAAACTACAGGGACAACTAATGAAAAACTGTTTTTT CATSKTTGTTNEKLFF
TRBJ2-3 TRBD1 TRBV9 once TGTGCCAGCAGCCGCGAGGGACAGCTCCGCACAGATACGCAGTATTTT CASSREGQLRTDTQYF
TRBJ2-1 TRBD2 TRBV24-1 - TGTGCCACCAGTGATATCCAGCGGGGAGAGCAGTTCTTC CATSDIQRGEQFF
TRBJ2-6 - TRBV5-1 - TGCGCCAGCAGGAGGGACTCTGGGGCCAACGTCCTGACTTTC CASRRDSGANVLTF
TRBJ1-6 - TRBV6-5 - TGTGCCAGCAGTTACGCGGGGGGACTTGGTTCACCCCTCCACTTT CASSYAGGLGSPLHF
TRBJ1-1 TRBD1 TRBV5-4 - TGTGCCAGCAGCCAACGGACAGGGGCGAACACTGAAGCTTTCTTT CASSQRTGANTEAFF
TRBJ1-1 - TRBV2 - TGTGCCAGCAGGAGAACCGGGACAACTGAAGCTTTCTTT CASRRTGTTEAFF
TRBJ1-5 - TRBV4-1 - TGCGCCAGCAGCCAAGAACGGGGTCAGCCCCAGCATTTT CASSQERGQPQHF
TRBJ1-6 TRBD1 TRBV5-3 - TGTGCCAGAAGCTTCAGGGGGAAAAAGGGTAATTCACCCCTCCACTTT CARSFRGKKGNSPLHF
TRBJ1-5 TRBD1 TRBV6-5 - TGTGCCAGCAGTTCCCAGGGGGCAGGAAGCAATCAGCCCCAGCATTTT CASSSQGAGSNQPQHF
TRBJ2-2 TRBD1 TRBV7-3 - TGTGCCAGCAGCCTTGGGACAGGGGACACCGGGGAGCTGTTTTTT CASSLGTGDTGELFF
TRBJ1-5 - TRBV15 - TGTGCCACCAGCAGGGAAGGGAGTGGGACAAAACAGCCCCAGCATTTT CATSREGSGTKQPQHF
TRBJ1-1 - TRBV2 - TGTGCCAGCAGCTCTGGGCCGGAGAACACTGAAGCTTTCTTT CASSSGPENTEAFF
TRBJ2-2 TRBD2 TRBV28 once TGTGCCAGCACCACCGACGGGGGGATCACCGGGGAGCTGTTTTTT CASTTDGGITGELFF
TRBJ1-2 - TRBV21-1 few TGTGCCAGCAGCAAAGGAAGAACTCCTAACTATGGCTACACCTTC CASSKGRTPNYGYTF
TRBJ1-6 - TRBV2 few TGTGCCAGCAGCCTGAGCTCCTATAATTCACCCCTCCACTTT CASSLSSYNSPLHF
TRBJ2-7 - TRBV18 - TGTGCCAGCTCACGTTCCCCCCTAAACGGGGGTTACGAGCAGTACTTC CASSRSPLNGGYEQYF
TRBJ2-5 TRBD1 TRBV7-8 - TGTGCCAGCAGCCCTAGTTTAGACAGGGGGCAAGAGACCCAGTACTTC CASSPSLDRGQETQYF
TRBJ1-5 - TRBV19 - TGTGCCAGTATGTTCAATCCCGCCAGGGAGGATCAGCCCCAGCATTTT CASMFNPAREDQPQHF
TRBJ1-6 - TRBV3-1/TRBV3-2 - TGTGCCAGCAGCCACGGGATATCAAATTCACCCCTCCACTTT CASSHGISNSPLHF
TRBJ1-1 - TRBV7-9 - TGTGCCAGCAGCTTGCACGGGGAGGACACTGAAGCTTTCTTT CASSLHGEDTEAFF
TRBJ1-2 - TRBV29-1 few TGCAGCGCCACGGACAGCTATGGCTACACCTTC CSATDSYGYTF
TRBJ1-6 - TRBV6-5 - TGTGCCAGCAGCTACCGGGGACATTATAATTCACCCCTCCACTTT CASSYRGHYNSPLHF
TRBJ2-3 TRBD2 TRBV5-1 - TGCGCCAGCAGCTTGGTTCTAGCGGGAGCGGTAGATACGCAGTATTTT CASSLVLAGAVDTQYF
TRBJ1-4 TRBD1 TRBV30 - TGTGCCGGTACACCGACAGGGGCAACTAATGAAAAACTGTTTTTT CAGTPTGATNEKLFF
TRBJ1-6 TRBD1 TRBV27 - TGTGCCAGCACCCGGGACAGGGGTAATTCACCCCTCCACTTT CASTRDRGNSPLHF
TRBJ2-3 - TRBV25-1 - TGTGCCAGCACCACTACGAGGGAGGTCGCCGATACGCAGTATTTT CASTTTREVADTQYF
TRBJ1-3 - TRBV6-2/TRBV6-3 - TGTGCCAGCAGTTACGGAGGGACGGCGTACTCTGGAAACACCATATATTTT CASSYGGTAYSGNTIYF
TRBJ1-3 - TRBV7-2 - TGTGCCAGCAGCCGCCGGGACTTGGCAGCTGGAAACACCATATATTTT CASSRRDLAAGNTIYF